This TCR beta chain derives from a study of blood T cell repertoires in COVID-19. Study background: Some COVID-19 samples were acute and others convalescent; all came from the United States, Italy and Spain. PBMCs, B-cell-depleted T cells, or T cells were the source of the cDNA or gDNA that made up the material.

In the authors' workflow: Nucleated cell number was recorded as an estimate derived from reference gene primer amplification. Clones were read by immunoSEQ multiplex PCR, and TCRdb kept only the in-frame ones, dropping some. The V and J calls and the clone size are those of that table, but D and trimming were determined from the DNA. Of around 200,000 clones detected, around 87% appear once; the ten largest clones hold approximately 6%. The length of the CDR3 is 21 residues. Trimming at V came to 0 bases and at J to 0 bases, leaving 17 bases not matched to a gene. Germline CDR1 reads MNHEY; CDR2 reads SVGEGT.

This clonotype was obtained from a man between 60 and 70 years old who had recovered from COVID-19. The sample comprised peripheral blood. This chain joins TRBV6-2 or TRBV6-3 and TRBJ2-1; the match to TRBD2 covers 7 bases. In nucleotides, the CDR3 is TGTGCCAGCAGTTACTCGATTACAGGTCTGGGTAAGCGGGACTCCTACAATGAGCAGTTCTTC. Translating it yields CASSYSITGLGKRDSYNEQFF.